One and the same sample provided the 18 T cell receptor beta chains below, sequenced in a study of CD8 T cells in ankylosing spondylitis (dated by TCRdb to 2016 to 2017). Libraries were built with 5' RACE. Sequenced using an Illumina MiSeq. In TCRdb, the public reads were trimmed at Q25 with fastp and aligned with MiXCR, with productive beta chains retained. Rows with one shared CDR3 protein collapse into an entry with the most common genes and DNA. This sample comprises tens of thousands of distinct CDR3 sequences, 17% of them detected only once. The ten largest clones take up 25% to 30% of the sample. Sequencing was done on a sample of blood. The receptors stem from a male donor with ankylosing spondylitis or in good health (not recorded which).

This clonotype came up a few times. J is TRBJ2-1 and V is TRBV7-9; 11 nucleotides line up with TRBD2. CDR3 length equals 14 residues. J was trimmed by 7 bases and V by 3 bases; bases with no gene match: 2. Germline V CDR1 and CDR2: SEHNR, FQNEAQ (reference sequence). CDR3: CASSLTSGTNEQFF. The CDR3 coding sequence is TGTGCCAGCAGCTTGACTAGCGGGACTAATGAGCAGTTCTTC.

This clonotype has at least ten counts. The chain combines TRBV4-3 with TRBJ2-1, with TRBD2 as a possible D gene (6 bases). V was pared by 4 bases and J by 0 bases, with 10 bases between. CDR3 length equals 15 residues. Germline V gene lookup returns CDR1 LGHNA and CDR2 YSLEER. The CDR3 sequence: CASSLTGVSYNEQFF. In DNA, the CDR3 is TGCGCCAGCAGCCTGACGGGAGTCTCCTACAATGAGCAGTTCTTC.

This clonotype was seen repeatedly, ten times or more. V gene TRBV12-3 or TRBV12-4 combines with J gene TRBJ1-2; 7 bases match TRBD1. V was clipped by 0 bases and J by 3 bases; unmatched bases: 1. The CDR3 is 14 residues long. The CDR3 region has the DNA TGTGCCAGCAGTTTAGCAGGGGGCTACTATGGCTACACCTTC. The encoded protein is CASSLAGGYYGYTF.

This clonotype turned up a few times. The rearrangement joins TRBV5-1 to TRBJ2-2; 8 bases are a match to TRBD2. With V trimmed by 2 bases and J by 3 bases, 6 bases remained unmatched. The CDR3 totals 16 residues. The germline V gene encodes CDR1 SGHRS and CDR2 YFSETQ. The CDR3 DNA reads TGCGCCAGCAGCTTAACCGGGACTAGTCACACCGGGGAGCTGTTTTTT. It specifies CASSLTGTSHTGELFF.

This clonotype was picked up many times. This sequence joins TRBV10-3 and TRBJ1-1; D is uncertain. V was shortened by 2 bases and J by 8 bases, with 12 bases between the two germline ends. This CDR3 is built from 13 residues. Germline lookup yields CDR1 ENHRY and CDR2 SYGVKD. The CDR3 DNA sequence: TGTGCCATCAGTGAGACCAAATACGAGGAAGCTTTCTTT. Encoded protein: CAISETKYEEAFF.

This clonotype turned up a few times. The CDR3 DNA reads TGTGCCAGCAGCTGGGGGGTCGGCACTGAAGCTTTCTTT. This translates into CASSWGVGTEAFF. The gene calls are TRBV11-3 and TRBJ1-1; D perhaps matches TRBD1 (5 bases). The CDR3 totals 13 residues. CDR1 and CDR2 (germline): SGHNT, YENEEA. V gave up 4 bases and J gave up 4 bases, with 10 bases separating them. Together with reference TRBV11-3 and TRBJ1-1, the CDR3 gives the full variable domain: EAGVVQSPRYKIIEKKQPVAFWCNPISGHNTLYWYLQNLGQGPELLIRYENEEAVDDSQLPKDRFSAERLKGVDSTLKIQPAELGDSAVYLCASSWGVGTEAFFGQGTRLTVV.

This CDR3 is CASSLESGSGYTF. As DNA, the CDR3 is TGTGCCAGCAGCTTAGAGTCCGGCTCGGGCTACACCTTC. This sequence joins TRBV7-2 and TRBJ1-2; D is unresolved. Germline V lookup: CDR1 SGHTA, CDR2 FQGNSA. Deletions cut 1 base from V and 8 bases from J, with 11 bases between. This CDR3 region has 13 residues.

The CDR3: CASSLARAERNNEQFF. In DNA, the CDR3 is TGTGCCAGCAGCTTAGCCCGGGCCGAGCGGAACAATGAGCAGTTCTTC. This chain uses TRBV7-6 with TRBJ2-1; weak D call: TRBD2 (5 bases). CDR3 length equals 16 residues. In germline, CDR1 is SGHVS, CDR2 FNYEAQ. Between the trimmed V and J ends, which lost 0 bases and 5 bases, there was a span of 14 bases.

This clonotype has just a few counts. The chain carries TRBV7-2 and TRBJ2-3, with 9 bases matching TRBD2. CDR3 length: 15 residues. Germline CDR1 reads SGHTA; CDR2 reads FQGNSA. J was trimmed by 4 bases and V by 4 bases; bases with no gene match: 6. CDR3 protein: CASSYSSGRSDTQYF. CDR3 bases: TGTGCCAGCAGCTACAGTAGCGGGAGATCAGATACGCAGTATTTT.

This clonotype was detected a few times. The chain combines TRBV6-2 or TRBV6-3 with TRBJ2-1; 11 nucleotides align to TRBD2. Trimming at V came to 8 bases and at J to 9 bases, leaving 6 bases not matched to a gene. CDR3 length equals 13 residues. The V gene's germline CDR1 is MNHEY and CDR2 SVGEGT. This CDR3 reads CASGASGGSEQFF. The CDR3 DNA is TGTGCCAGCGGGGCTAGCGGGGGGAGTGAGCAGTTCTTC.

This clonotype was detected only a few times. The V call is TRBV12-3 or TRBV12-4, the J call TRBJ2-5, with D possibly TRBD2 on 5 matching bases. The CDR3 spans 13 residues. Trimming removed 5 bases at V and 4 bases at J, with 11 bases between. The CDR3 DNA sequence: TGTGCCAGCAGTCCCCGCGAGGGAGAGACCCAGTACTTC. It translates to CASSPREGETQYF.

This clonotype was recorded a few times. The rearrangement joins TRBV11-2 to TRBJ2-5; D unclear. The germline gives CDR1 SGHAT, CDR2 FQNNGV. Trimming removed 3 bases from V and 1 base from J, with 15 bases in between. The CDR3 extends over 16 amino acids. CDR3 sequence (DNA): TGTGCCAGCAGCTTTATAAGGGCTTCCAGCCAAGAGACCCAGTACTTC. Encoded protein: CASSFIRASSQETQYF. The whole variable domain, remainder taken from reference TRBV11-2 and TRBJ2-5, is EAGVAQSPRYKIIEKRQSVAFWCNPISGHATLYWYQQILGQGPKLLIQFQNNGVVDDSQLPKDRFSAERLKGVDSTLKIQPAKLEDSAVYLCASSFIRASSQETQYFGPGTRLLVL.

The table lists this clonotype with many counts. The rearrangement uses TRBV5-1 and TRBJ1-2; 8 bases line up with TRBD1. Germline trimming cut 0 bases from V and 5 bases from J; bases unmatched to any gene: 9. The CDR3 is made up of 16 amino acids. Germline CDR1 and CDR2: SGHRS and YFSETQ. The CDR3 loop is CASSLVSSGTGYGYTF. The DNA for the CDR3 is TGCGCCAGCAGCTTGGTCTCATCCGGGACAGGATATGGCTACACCTTC.

This clonotype was detected only a few times. The chain links TRBV30 to TRBJ1-2; D remains unclear. The length of the CDR3 is 14 residues. V lost 3 bases, J lost 0 bases, and 11 bases lay in between. Germline V CDR1 and CDR2: GTSNPN, SVGIG (reference sequence). This chain's CDR3 is CAWRREGSNYGYTF. Here the CDR3 DNA reads TGTGCCTGGAGGAGAGAGGGCTCTAACTATGGCTACACCTTC.

This clonotype was seen only a few times. The rearrangement joins TRBV4-2 to TRBJ2-2; D is uncertain. The ends were cut back, 0 bases at V and 7 bases at J, with 12 bases in the middle. CDR1 and CDR2 from the germline V gene are LGHNA and YNFKEQ. The length of the CDR3 is 15 residues. The CDR3 here is CASSQEFGLYGELFF. The DNA for the CDR3 is TGTGCCAGCAGCCAAGAATTTGGTCTTTACGGGGAGCTGTTTTTT.

The V call is TRBV27, the J call TRBJ2-7; D remains unclear. The ends were cut back, 3 bases at V and 7 bases at J, with 13 bases in the middle. The CDR3 extends over 13 amino acids. Germline V gene data show CDR1 as MNHEY and CDR2 as SMNVEV (reference sequence). Here the CDR3 DNA reads TGTGCCAGCAGTTTTTTGGGGTCTCGAGAGCAGTACTTC. Translated, it gives CASSFLGSREQYF.

This clonotype was seen repeatedly, ten times or more. This chain joins TRBV30 and TRBJ2-2, with no clear D. The CDR3 has 11 residues. Germline CDR1 and CDR2: GTSNPN and SVGIG (reference sequence). The V end lost 2 bases, the J end lost 5 bases, and 3 bases lay between the germline ends. The CDR3 protein is CAWSKTGELFF. Written as DNA, the CDR3 is TGTGCCTGGAGTAAGACCGGGGAGCTGTTTTTT.

This clonotype was seen many times. This rearrangement joins TRBV29-1 to TRBJ2-3, with 9 bases aligning to TRBD2. Germline V gene data show CDR1 as SQVTM and CDR2 as ANQGSEA. The junction had 1 base not matched to a gene; V was cut back by 4 bases and J by 2 bases. CDR3 length: 13 residues. The CDR3 DNA reads TGCAGCGTTGGCGGGGGGGTCACAGATACGCAGTATTTT. Amino acid sequence: CSVGGGVTDTQYF.